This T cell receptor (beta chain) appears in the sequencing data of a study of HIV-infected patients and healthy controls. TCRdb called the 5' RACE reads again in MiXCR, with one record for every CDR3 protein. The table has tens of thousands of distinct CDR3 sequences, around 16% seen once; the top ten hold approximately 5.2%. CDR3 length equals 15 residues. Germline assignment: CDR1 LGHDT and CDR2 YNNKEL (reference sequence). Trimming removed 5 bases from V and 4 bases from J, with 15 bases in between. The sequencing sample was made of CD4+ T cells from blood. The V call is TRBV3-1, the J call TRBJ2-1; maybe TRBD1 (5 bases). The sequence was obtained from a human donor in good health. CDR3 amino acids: CASSAQVNTYNEQFF. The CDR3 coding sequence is TGTGCCAGCAGCGCACAGGTAAACACATACAATGAGCAGTTCTTC.